This entry features one T cell receptor beta chain sequence. What it binds is not known. Together with a sample-barcoded 5' primer, a J-beta primer mix was included in a second PCR lasting about 7 to 11 cycles. TCRdb processed the 5' RACE reads anew with MiXCR; each CDR3 protein has one entry. This sample carries some 1.5 million distinct CDR3 sequences, about 28% of them seen once, and the ten largest clones take 7.7%. For every donor, a draw yielded roughly 10 milliliters of peripheral blood. Each sample yielded at least 5.5 micrograms of PBMC total RNA. This sample stems from a study of blood T cells in healthy people across ages. Study-level points and caveats: Naive T cell percentage by flow cytometry tracked strongly with beta diversity.

Germline loops: CDR1 MGHRA, CDR2 YSYEKL. V shed 4 bases and J 6 bases; nucleotides not matched to a gene: 9. CDR3 length: 14 residues. The chain joins TRBV4-1 to TRBJ2-7; 7 nucleotides agree with TRBD1. Sequenced input: blood. This receptor was identified in a woman aged 25 to 39 in good health. CDR3 sequence reads: CASSPDRPEIEQYF. CDR3 nucleotides: TGCGCCAGCAGCCCGGACAGGCCTGAAATCGAGCAGTACTTC.